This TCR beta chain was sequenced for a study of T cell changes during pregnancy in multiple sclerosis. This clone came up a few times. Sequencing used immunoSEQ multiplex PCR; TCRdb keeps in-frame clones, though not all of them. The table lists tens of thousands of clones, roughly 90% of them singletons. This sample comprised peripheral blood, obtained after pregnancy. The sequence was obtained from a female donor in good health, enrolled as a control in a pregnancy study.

The CDR3 DNA sequence: TGTGCCAGCAGTCAACCTAGCGGGGCCTCCTACGAGCAGTACTTC. This encodes CASSQPSGASYEQYF. V is TRBV6-6 and J is TRBJ2-7; TRBD2 agrees at 9 bases. CDR3 length: 15 residues. V shed 5 bases and J 0 bases; nucleotides not matched to a gene: 5. Germline loops: CDR1 MNHNY, CDR2 SVGAGI (reference sequence).